The clone carrying this T cell receptor beta chain has just a few counts. This sample is part of a study of T cells in Graves' hyperthyroidism and ophthalmopathy. With 6 bases clipped from V and 2 bases from J, the junction kept 5 bases outside the gene matches. From germline, CDR1 is MNHNS and CDR2 SASEGT. This CDR3 region has 14 residues. What was amplified from RNA transcripts were TCR beta CDR3 regions. In the first-round RT-PCR of the TCR CDR3, the HTBI primer set was used. From the multiplex PCR reads, TCRdb called clonotypes with MiXCR, one entry per CDR3 protein. This sample carries a few hundred thousand distinct CDR3 sequences, roughly an eighth of them seen once, and the ten largest clones take 5.3%.

This TCR came from a woman between 18 and 30 years old with Graves' hyperthyroidism. The specimen was blood. The chain couples TRBV6-1 to TRBJ2-7; the match to TRBD1 covers 9 bases. The CDR3 bases are TGTGCCAGCAGGATGGACAGGGGAACCTACGAGCAGTACTTC. Protein: CASRMDRGTYEQYF.